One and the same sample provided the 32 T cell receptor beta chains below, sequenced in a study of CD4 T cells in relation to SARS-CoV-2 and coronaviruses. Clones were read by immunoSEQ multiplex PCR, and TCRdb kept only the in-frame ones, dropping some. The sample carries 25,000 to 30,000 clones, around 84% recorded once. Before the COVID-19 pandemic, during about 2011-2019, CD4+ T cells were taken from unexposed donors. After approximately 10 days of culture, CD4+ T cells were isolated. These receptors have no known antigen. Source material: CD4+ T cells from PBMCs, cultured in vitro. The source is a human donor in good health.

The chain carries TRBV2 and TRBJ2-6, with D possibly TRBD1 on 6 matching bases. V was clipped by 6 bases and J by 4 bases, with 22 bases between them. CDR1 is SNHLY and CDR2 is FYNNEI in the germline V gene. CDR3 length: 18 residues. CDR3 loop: CASSPRGGPLGGANVLTF. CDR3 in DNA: TGTGCCAGCAGCCCCCGAGGGGGACCACTTGGGGGGGCCAACGTCCTGACTTTC.

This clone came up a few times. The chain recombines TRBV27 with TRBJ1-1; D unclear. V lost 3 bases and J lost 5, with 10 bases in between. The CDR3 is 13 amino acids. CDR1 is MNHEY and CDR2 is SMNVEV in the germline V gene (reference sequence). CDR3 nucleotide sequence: TGTGCCAGCAGTTTTCTCCCGGAGACTGAAGCTTTCTTT. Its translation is CASSFLPETEAFF.

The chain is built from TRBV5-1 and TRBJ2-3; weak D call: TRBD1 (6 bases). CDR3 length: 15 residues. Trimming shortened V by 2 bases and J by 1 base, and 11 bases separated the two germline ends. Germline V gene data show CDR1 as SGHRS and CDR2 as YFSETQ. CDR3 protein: CASSFQGLGTDTQYF. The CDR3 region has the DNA TGCGCCAGCAGCTTTCAGGGGTTGGGCACAGATACGCAGTATTTT.

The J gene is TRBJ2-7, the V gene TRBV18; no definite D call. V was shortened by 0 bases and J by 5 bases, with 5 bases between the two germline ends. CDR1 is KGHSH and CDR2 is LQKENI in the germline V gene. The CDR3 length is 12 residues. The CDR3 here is CASSPPGDEQYF. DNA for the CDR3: TGTGCCAGCTCACCACCGGGCGACGAGCAGTACTTC.

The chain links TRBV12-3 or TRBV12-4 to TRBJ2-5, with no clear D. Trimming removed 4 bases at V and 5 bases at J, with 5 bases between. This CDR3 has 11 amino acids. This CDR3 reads CASSSLETQYF. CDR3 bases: TGTGCCAGCAGTTCCCTTGAGACCCAGTACTTC.

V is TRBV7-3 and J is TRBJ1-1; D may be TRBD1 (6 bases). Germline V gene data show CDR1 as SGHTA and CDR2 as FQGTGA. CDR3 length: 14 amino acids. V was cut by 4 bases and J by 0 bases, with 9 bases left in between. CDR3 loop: CASSSTGLNTEAFF. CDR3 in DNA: TGTGCCAGCAGCTCGACAGGCCTGAACACTGAAGCTTTCTTT.

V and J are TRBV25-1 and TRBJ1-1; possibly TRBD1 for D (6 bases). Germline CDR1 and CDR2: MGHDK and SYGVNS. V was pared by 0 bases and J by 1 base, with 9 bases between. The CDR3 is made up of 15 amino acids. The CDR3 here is CASSEYGRGNTEAFF. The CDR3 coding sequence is TGTGCCAGCAGTGAATATGGCAGGGGGAACACTGAAGCTTTCTTT.

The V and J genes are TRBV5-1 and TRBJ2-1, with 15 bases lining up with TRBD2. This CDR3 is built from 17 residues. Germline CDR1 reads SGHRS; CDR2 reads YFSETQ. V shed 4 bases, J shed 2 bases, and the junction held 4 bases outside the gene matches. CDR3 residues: CASSDGTSGGTYNEQFF. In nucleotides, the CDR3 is TGCGCCAGCAGCGACGGGACTAGCGGGGGGACCTACAATGAGCAGTTCTTC.

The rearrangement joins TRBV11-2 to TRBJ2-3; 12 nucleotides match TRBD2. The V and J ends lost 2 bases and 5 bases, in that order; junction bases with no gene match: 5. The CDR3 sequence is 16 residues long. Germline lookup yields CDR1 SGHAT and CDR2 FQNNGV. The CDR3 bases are TGTGCCAGCAGCTTATATGCTAGCGGGGGGGTAGATACGCAGTATTTT. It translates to CASSLYASGGVDTQYF.

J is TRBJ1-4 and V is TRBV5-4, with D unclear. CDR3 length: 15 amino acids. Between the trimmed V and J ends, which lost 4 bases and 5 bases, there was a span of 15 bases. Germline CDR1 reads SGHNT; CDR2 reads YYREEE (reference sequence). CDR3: CASSPRSGSNEKLFF. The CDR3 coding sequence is TGTGCCAGCAGCCCGAGATCGGGATCCAATGAAAAACTGTTTTTT.

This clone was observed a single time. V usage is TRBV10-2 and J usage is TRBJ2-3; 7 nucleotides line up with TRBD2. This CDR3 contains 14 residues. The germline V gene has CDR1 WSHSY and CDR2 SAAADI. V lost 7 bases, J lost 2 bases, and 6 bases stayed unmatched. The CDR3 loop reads CASNPAGHTDTQYF. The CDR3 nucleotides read TGCGCCAGCAACCCAGCGGGGCACACAGATACGCAGTATTTT.

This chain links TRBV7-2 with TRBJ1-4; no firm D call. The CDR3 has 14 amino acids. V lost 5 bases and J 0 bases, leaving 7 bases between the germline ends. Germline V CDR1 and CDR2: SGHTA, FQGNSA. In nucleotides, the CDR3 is TGTGCCAGCAGCCCCACCGCAACTAATGAAAAACTGTTTTTT. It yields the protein CASSPTATNEKLFF. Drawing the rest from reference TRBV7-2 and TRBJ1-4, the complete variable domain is GAGVSQSPSNKVTEKGKDVELRCDPISGHTALYWYRQSLGQGLEFLIYFQGNSAPDKSGLPSDRFSAERTGGSVSTLTIQRTQQEDSAVYLCASSPTATNEKLFFGSGTQLSVL.

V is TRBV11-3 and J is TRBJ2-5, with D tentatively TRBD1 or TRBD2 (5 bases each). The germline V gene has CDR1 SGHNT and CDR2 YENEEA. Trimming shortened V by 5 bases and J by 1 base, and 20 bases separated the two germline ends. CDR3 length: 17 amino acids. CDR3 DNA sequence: TGTGCCAGCAGCCCGGGACGGTTTGGGGTTTCCCAAGAGACCCAGTACTTC. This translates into CASSPGRFGVSQETQYF.

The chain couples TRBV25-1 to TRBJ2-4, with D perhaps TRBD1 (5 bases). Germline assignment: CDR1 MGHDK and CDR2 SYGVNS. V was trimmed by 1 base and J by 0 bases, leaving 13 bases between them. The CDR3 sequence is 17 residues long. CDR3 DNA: TGTGCCAGCAGTGAATTTGAGCTGGGGCTAGCCAAAAACATTCAGTACTTC. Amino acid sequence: CASSEFELGLAKNIQYF.

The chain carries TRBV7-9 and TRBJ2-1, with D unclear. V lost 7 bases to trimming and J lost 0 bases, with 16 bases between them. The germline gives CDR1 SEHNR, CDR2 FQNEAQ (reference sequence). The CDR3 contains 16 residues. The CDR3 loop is CASTTYQRSSYNEQFF. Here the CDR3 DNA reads TGTGCCAGCACTACTTATCAGCGTAGCTCCTACAATGAGCAGTTCTTC.

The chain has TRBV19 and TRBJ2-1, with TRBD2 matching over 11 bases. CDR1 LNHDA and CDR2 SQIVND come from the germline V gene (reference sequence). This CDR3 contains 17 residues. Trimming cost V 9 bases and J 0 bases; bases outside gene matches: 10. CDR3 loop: CARGITSGGYSYNEQFF. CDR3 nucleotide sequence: TGTGCCAGGGGTATTACTAGCGGGGGTTACTCCTACAATGAGCAGTTCTTC.

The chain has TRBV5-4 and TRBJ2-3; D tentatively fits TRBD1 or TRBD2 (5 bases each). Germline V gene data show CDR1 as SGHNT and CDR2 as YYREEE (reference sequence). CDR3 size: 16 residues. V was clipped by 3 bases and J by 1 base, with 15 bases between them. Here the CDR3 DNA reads TGTGCCAGCAGCTGGCAGACGGGGCGAGGCACAGATACGCAGTATTTT. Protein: CASSWQTGRGTDTQYF.

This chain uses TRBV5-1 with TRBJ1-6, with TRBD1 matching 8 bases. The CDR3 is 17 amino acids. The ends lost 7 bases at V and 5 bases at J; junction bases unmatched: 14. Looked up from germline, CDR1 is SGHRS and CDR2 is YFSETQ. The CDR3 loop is CASSQGRDRFNNSPLHF. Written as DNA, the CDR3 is TGCGCCAGCTCTCAAGGCCGGGACAGGTTCAATAATTCACCCCTCCACTTT.

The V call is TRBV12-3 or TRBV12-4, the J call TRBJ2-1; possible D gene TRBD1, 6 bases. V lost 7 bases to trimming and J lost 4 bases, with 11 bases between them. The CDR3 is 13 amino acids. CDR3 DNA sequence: TGTGCCAGCAATCTGGGGGCTTACAATGAGCAGTTCTTC. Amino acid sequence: CASNLGAYNEQFF.

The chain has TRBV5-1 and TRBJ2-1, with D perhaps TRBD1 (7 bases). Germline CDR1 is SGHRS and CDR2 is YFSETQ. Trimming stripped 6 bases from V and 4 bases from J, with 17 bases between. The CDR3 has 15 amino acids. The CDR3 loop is CASTRGDKWYNEQFF. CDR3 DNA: TGCGCCAGCACCAGGGGGGACAAGTGGTACAATGAGCAGTTCTTC.

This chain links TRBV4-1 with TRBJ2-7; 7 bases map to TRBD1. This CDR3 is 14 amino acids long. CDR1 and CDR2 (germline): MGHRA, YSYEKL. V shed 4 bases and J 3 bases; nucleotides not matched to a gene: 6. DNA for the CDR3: TGCGCCAGCAGCCCGGACAGGCTCCACTACGAGCAGTACTTC. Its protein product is CASSPDRLHYEQYF.

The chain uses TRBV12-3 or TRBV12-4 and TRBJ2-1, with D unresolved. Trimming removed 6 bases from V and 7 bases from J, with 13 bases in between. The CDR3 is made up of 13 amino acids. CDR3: CASRGDGLNEQFF. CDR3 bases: TGTGCCAGCAGGGGCGACGGTCTAAATGAGCAGTTCTTC.

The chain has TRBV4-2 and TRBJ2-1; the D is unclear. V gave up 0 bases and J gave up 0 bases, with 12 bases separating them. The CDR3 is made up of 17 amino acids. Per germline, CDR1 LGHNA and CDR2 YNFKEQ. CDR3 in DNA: TGTGCCAGCAGCCAAGATCCAGACGGAGCCTCCTACAATGAGCAGTTCTTC. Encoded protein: CASSQDPDGASYNEQFF.

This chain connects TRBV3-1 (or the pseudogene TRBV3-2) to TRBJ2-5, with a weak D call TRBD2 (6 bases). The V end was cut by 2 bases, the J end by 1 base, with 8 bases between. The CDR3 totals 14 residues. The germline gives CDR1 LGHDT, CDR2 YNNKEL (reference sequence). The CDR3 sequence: CASSQRRGQETQYF. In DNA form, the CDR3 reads TGTGCCAGCAGCCAACGGCGGGGCCAAGAGACCCAGTACTTC.

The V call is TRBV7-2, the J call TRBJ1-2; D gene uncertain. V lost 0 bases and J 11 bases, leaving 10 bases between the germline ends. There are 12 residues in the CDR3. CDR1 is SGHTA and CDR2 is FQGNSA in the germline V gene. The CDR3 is CASSLANPTYTF. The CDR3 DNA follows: TGTGCCAGCAGCTTAGCCAATCCGACTTACACCTTC.

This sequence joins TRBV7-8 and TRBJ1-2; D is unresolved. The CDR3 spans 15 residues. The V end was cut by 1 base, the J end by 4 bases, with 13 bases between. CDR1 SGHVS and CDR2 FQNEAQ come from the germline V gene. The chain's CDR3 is CASSLGRYWAYGYTF. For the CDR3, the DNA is TGTGCCAGCAGCTTAGGCCGGTATTGGGCCTATGGCTACACCTTC.

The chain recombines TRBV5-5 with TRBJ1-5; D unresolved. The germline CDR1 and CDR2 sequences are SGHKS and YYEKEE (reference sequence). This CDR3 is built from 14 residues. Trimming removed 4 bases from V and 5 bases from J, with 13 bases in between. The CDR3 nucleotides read TGTGCCAGCAGCCCCCTTGTAGGCGATCAGCCCCAGCATTTT. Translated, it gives CASSPLVGDQPQHF.

CDR3 loop: CASSPRQATNEKLFF. DNA of the CDR3: TGTGCCAGCTCACCCCGACAGGCAACTAATGAAAAACTGTTTTTT. V usage is TRBV18 and J usage is TRBJ1-4, with a tentative D call TRBD1 (6 bases). V was cut by 3 bases and J by 0 bases, with 8 bases left in between. The CDR3 covers 15 residues. Germline V CDR1 and CDR2: KGHSH, LQKENI.

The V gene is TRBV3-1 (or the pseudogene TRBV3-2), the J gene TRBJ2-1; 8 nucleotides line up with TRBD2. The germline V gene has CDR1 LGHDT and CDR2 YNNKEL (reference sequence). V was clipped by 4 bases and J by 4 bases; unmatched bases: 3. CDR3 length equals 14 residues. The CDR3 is CASSLSGEYNEQFF. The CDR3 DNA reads TGTGCCAGCAGCCTTAGCGGGGAATACAATGAGCAGTTCTTC.

CDR3 DNA sequence: TGTGCCAGTAGTATGGGGACCTACGAGCAGTACTTC. Encoded protein: CASSMGTYEQYF. V and J are TRBV19 and TRBJ2-7; D gene uncertain. The germline gives CDR1 LNHDA, CDR2 SQIVND (reference sequence). Trimming left V 3 bases short and J 2 bases short, with 5 bases between. CDR3 length: 12 amino acids.

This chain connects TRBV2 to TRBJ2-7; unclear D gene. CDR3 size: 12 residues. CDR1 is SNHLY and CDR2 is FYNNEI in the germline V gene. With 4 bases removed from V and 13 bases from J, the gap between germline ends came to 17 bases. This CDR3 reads CASSADAPPPYF. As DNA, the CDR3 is TGTGCCAGCAGTGCGGACGCTCCCCCCCCCTACTTC.

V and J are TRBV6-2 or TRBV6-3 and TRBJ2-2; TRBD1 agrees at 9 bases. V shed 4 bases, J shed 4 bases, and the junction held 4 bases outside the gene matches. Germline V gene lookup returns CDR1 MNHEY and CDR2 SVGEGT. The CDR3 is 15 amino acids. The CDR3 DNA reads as TGTGCCAGCAGTTTTAGGACAGGGGCCACCGGGGAGCTGTTTTTT. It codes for CASSFRTGATGELFF.